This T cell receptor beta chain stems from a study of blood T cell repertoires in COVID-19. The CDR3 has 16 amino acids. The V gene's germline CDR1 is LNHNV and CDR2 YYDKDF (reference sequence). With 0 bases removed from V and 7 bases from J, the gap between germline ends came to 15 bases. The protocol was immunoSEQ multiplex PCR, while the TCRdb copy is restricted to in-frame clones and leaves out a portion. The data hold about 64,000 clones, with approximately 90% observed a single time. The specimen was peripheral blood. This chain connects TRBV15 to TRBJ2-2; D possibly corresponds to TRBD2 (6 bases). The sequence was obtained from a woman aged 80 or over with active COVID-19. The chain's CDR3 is CATSRDAAGLVGELFF. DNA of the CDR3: TGTGCCACCAGCAGAGATGCGGCGGGGTTGGTCGGGGAGCTGTTTTTT.